This section outlines one T cell receptor beta chain sequence together with its context. Its specificity is unknown. CDR3 length equals 14 residues. The V and J ends lost 6 bases and 0 bases, in that order; junction bases with no gene match: 4. With the Oncomine TCR Beta short-read assay, DNA from cultured CD4+ T cells was sequenced. Genomic DNA was drawn out of CD4+ T cells grown in culture. Each CDR3 protein is one row after TCRdb ran MiXCR on the PCR reads. The table shows around 23,000 distinct CDR3 sequences, with over 25% occurring only once. The data were obtained in a study of vaccination and CD4 T cells after COVID-19. Study information: Stimulation of cells relied on overlapping spike peptides derived from SARS-CoV-2, HCoV-NL63, HCoV-OC43 and HCoV-229E.

Time point indicated: late sampling 161 to 241 days after vaccination in a few convalescent patients. The treatment denotes: approximately 10-day PBMC culture with coronavirus spike peptide pools or control peptides (ViraFEST assay). Whole-study findings and limits: It was observed that, in convalescent patients, a median roughly 85% of reactive clones arose only post-vaccination.

This sequence originates from a human donor who had recovered from COVID-19. The source was CD4+ T cells from blood, cultured in vitro, collected about 7 months after SARS-CoV-2 vaccination. The V and J genes are TRBV12-3 or TRBV12-4 and TRBJ2-7; 8 bases agree with TRBD2. This CDR3 reads CASRIAGSSYEQYF. In DNA, the CDR3 is TGTGCCAGCAGAATAGCGGGGTCCTCCTACGAGCAGTACTTC.